This T cell receptor beta chain appears in the sequencing data of a study of blood T cell repertoires in COVID-19. The repertoire was sequenced with immunoSEQ multiplex PCR; TCRdb's copy has only in-frame clones and lacks some. The sample contains 200,000 to 300,000 clones, approximately 86% of which appear only once. V trimming: 1 base; J trimming: 2 bases; junction bases outside the gene matches: 1. Germline loops: CDR1 SGHNT, CDR2 YENEEA. This CDR3 spans 15 amino acids. The clonotype was recovered from a man aged 25-45 years with active or convalescent COVID-19. The rearrangement joins TRBV11-3 to TRBJ2-1; 8 bases agree with TRBD2. Sequencing was done on a sample of peripheral blood. Written as DNA, the CDR3 is TGTGCCAGCAGCTTAGCGGGGGGGCCCTACAATGAGCAGTTCTTC. It specifies CASSLAGGPYNEQFF.